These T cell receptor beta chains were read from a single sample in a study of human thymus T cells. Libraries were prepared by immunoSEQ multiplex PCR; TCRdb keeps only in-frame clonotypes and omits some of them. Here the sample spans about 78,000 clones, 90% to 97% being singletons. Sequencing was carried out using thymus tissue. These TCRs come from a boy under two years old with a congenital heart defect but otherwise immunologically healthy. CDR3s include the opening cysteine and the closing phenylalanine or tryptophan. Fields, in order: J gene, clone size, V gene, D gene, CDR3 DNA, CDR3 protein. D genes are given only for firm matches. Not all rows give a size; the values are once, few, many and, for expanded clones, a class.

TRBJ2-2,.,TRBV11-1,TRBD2,TGTGCCAGCAGCCCCACGGATCTAGCGGGAGGCCTCAACACCGGGGAGCTGTTTTTT,CASSPTDLAGGLNTGELFF
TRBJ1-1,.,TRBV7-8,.,TGTGCCAGCAGCTTAGGCACACTTGACAGGTGGAACACTGAAGCTTTCTTT,CASSLGTLDRWNTEAFF
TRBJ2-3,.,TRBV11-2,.,TGTGCCAGCAGCCCGGCACTAGTTGCGTCTTTTACAGATACGCAGTATTTT,CASSPALVASFTDTQYF
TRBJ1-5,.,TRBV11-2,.,TGTGCCAGCAGCTTGGGACCCAGGGGCCCAAGCAATCAGCCCCAGCATTTT,CASSLGPRGPSNQPQHF
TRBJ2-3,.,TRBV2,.,TGTGCCAGCAGGGTAGGGACCCGGGGAACGCAGTATTTT,CASRVGTRGTQYF
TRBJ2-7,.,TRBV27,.,TGTGCCAGCAGTTTAAGAAGCGGTCGAAGGTACGAGCAGTACTTC,CASSLRSGRRYEQYF
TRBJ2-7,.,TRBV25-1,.,TGTGCCAGCAGTGTTCCTTGGGTCCGGGACCACCAGATCCACGAGCAGTACTTC,CASSVPWVRDHQIHEQYF
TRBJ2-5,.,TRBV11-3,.,TGTGCCAGCAGCTCCCATATATCACAGCAGACTCAAGAGACCCAGTACTTC,CASSSHISQQTQETQYF
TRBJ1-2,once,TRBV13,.,TGTGCCAGCAGCCGACAGCGATCCTATGGCTACACCTTC,CASSRQRSYGYTF
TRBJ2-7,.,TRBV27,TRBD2,TGTGCCAGCAGCGTAAAATACGACGGGACTAGCGGTTCCTACGAGCAGTACTTC,CASSVKYDGTSGSYEQYF
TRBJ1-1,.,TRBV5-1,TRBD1,TGCGCCAGCAGCTTTTGCACAGGGGAGGCTTTCTTT,CASSFCTGEAFF
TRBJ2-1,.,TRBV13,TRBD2,TGTGCCAGCAGACGACTTAAGGGGGGGACTAGCGGGAGCTTACCCTACAATGAGCAGTTCTTC,CASRRLKGGTSGSLPYNEQFF
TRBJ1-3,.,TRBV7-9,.,TGTGCCAGCAGCTTAGTCACCCCGGGTCTGATCCCAGGGTGCAACACCATATATTTT,CASSLVTPGLIPGCNTIYF
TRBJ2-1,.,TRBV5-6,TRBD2,TGTGCCAGCAGCTTGGGGACTAGCGGAGCCTACAATGAGCAGTTCTTC,CASSLGTSGAYNEQFF
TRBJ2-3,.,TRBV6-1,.,TGTGCCAGCAGTGAATACGGGGAGACAGGAGGGTGGGTGGATACGCAGTATTTT,CASSEYGETGGWVDTQYF
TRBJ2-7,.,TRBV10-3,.,TGTGCCATCACCAGGACGGCCGGCTACGAGCAGTACTTC,CAITRTAGYEQYF
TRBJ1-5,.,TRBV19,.,TGTGCCAGTAGTAGAGGAAGCAATCAGCCCCAGCATTTT,CASSRGSNQPQHF
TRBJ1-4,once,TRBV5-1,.,TGCGCCAGCAGCCGCCAAGGGGGTTATAATGAAAAACTGTTTTTT,CASSRQGGYNEKLFF
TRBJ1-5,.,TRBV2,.,TGTGCCAGCAGCGGGACGGCTAGCAATCAGCCCCAGCATTTT,CASSGTASNQPQHF
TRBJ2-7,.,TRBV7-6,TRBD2,TGTGCCAGCAGCTTAGCGCCTGTGGGCGGGAGCTCCTACGAGCAGTACTTC,CASSLAPVGGSSYEQYF
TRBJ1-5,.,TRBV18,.,TGTGCCAGCTCCTCGTGGGGGGGGCACCAGCCCCAGCATTTT,CASSSWGGHQPQHF
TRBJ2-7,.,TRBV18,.,TGTGCCAGCTCACCACCAGGACGAAAGGCCCTAGAGGACGAGCAGTACTTC,CASSPPGRKALEDEQYF
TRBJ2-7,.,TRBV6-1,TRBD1,TGTGCCAGCACAGAGGACAGGATCTACGAGCAGTACTTC,CASTEDRIYEQYF
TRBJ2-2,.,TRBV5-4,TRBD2,TGTGCCAGCACCCCCGGTGGGGGGGTGAGGACCGGGGAGCTGTTTTTT,CASTPGGGVRTGELFF
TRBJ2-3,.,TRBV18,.,TGTGCCAGCTCACCTTTGGGGATAATGGGCACAGATACGCAGTATTTT,CASSPLGIMGTDTQYF
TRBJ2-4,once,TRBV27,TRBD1,TGTGCCAGCAGTCCGCAGGGGGTAACCAAAAACATTCAGTACTTC,CASSPQGVTKNIQYF
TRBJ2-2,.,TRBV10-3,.,TGTGCCATCAGTGAGTCGACGAGGCCGCCTGCGAACACCGGGGAGCTGTTTTTT,CAISESTRPPANTGELFF
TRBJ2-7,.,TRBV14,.,TGTGCCAGCAGCCAAGATATCACTAATCCCATCTACGAGCAGTACTTC,CASSQDITNPIYEQYF
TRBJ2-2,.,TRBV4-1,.,TGCGCCAGCAGCCAATCATTAGGACCCGGGATCTTCGCGAACACCGGGGAGCTGTTTTTT,CASSQSLGPGIFANTGELFF
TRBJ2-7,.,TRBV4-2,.,TGTGCCAGCAGCCAAGGAAGAGAGCAGTACTTC,CASSQGREQYF
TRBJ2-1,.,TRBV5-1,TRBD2,TGCGCCAGCAGCTTAGAAGGGAGGGATGAGCAGTTCTTC,CASSLEGRDEQFF
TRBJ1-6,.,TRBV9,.,TGTGCCAGCAGCGTAGGCGGGGGGAGGTATAATTCACCCCTCCACTTT,CASSVGGGRYNSPLHF
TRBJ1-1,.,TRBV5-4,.,TGTGCCAGCAGCTTGGAGGACACTGAAGCTTTCTTT,CASSLEDTEAFF
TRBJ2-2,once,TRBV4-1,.,TGCGCCAGCAGCCAGCCGGAGGATAGAGGCGGGGACTACACCGGGGAGCTGTTTTTT,CASSQPEDRGGDYTGELFF
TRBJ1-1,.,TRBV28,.,TGTGCCAGCAGTCCCCGGACGGGGCCGGGGAACACTGAAGCTTTCTTT,CASSPRTGPGNTEAFF
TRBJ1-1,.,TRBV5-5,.,TGTGCCAGCAACACAAATCACCCTGAGCGGGACACTGAAGCTTTCTTT,CASNTNHPERDTEAFF
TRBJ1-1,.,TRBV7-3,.,TGTGCCAGCAGCTTACGGACAGACACTGAAGCTTTCTTT,CASSLRTDTEAFF
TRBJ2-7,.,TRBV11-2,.,TGTGCCAGCAGCTTTTGTCGGACCAGGTCCGACTACGAGCAGTACTTC,CASSFCRTRSDYEQYF
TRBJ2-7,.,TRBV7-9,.,TGTGCCAGCGGGGCAACGGACTCCTACGAGCAGTACTTC,CASGATDSYEQYF
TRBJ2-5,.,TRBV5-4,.,TGTGCCAGCAGCTTTAACCTACGGAACCAAGAGACCCAGTACTTC,CASSFNLRNQETQYF